The clone carrying this TCR beta chain was observed a single time. Original analysis: The assay estimated nucleated cells by amplifying reference gene primers. This table comes from immunoSEQ multiplex PCR, and its TCRdb copy is limited to in-frame clones, with some not included. From that table come the V and J calls and clone size; the DNA was used to work out D and trimming. The table lists some 200,000 clones, approximately 85% of them singletons, with about an eighth in the top ten. The CDR3 is 15 amino acids. V dropped 0 bases and J dropped 4 bases, with 13 bases sitting between them. Germline-derived CDR1 and CDR2 are SGHKS and YYEKEE (reference sequence). The cohort comprised adults aged about 18 to 89 years residing in about 25 US areas. The data are from a study of blood T cell repertoires in COVID-19. Study overall: Sites in the United States, Italy and Spain provided acute and convalescent COVID-19 samples.

The sequenced sample was PBMCs or T cells enriched from blood (not recorded which). This TCR came from a man between 40 and 49 years old who had recovered from COVID-19. The V call is TRBV5-5, the J call TRBJ1-1; no firm D call. The CDR3 is CASSLGGLRVTEAFF. In DNA form, the CDR3 reads TGTGCCAGCAGCTTGGGAGGGCTGCGGGTCACTGAAGCTTTCTTT. The full variable domain, completed using reference TRBV5-5 and TRBJ1-1, is DAGVTQSPTHLIKTRGQQVTLRCSPISGHKSVSWYQQVLGQGPQFIFQYYEKEERGRGNFPDRFSARQFPNYSSELNVNALLLGDSALYLCASSLGGLRVTEAFFGQGTRLTVV.